Below, one T cell receptor (beta chain) is given with its context. Antigen specificity is unknown. V lost 4 bases to trimming and J lost 5 bases, with 8 bases between them. Germline assignment: CDR1 MDHEN and CDR2 SYDVKM. This CDR3 is built from 12 residues. Profiling relied on immunoSEQ multiplex PCR, and the TCRdb table lists in-frame clones only, not all of them. Among some 27,000 clones listed, 88% were seen once. This record belongs to a study of T cells in localized non-small cell lung cancer. Overall study findings and caveats: Because sequencing included only one region (of the tumor), heterogeneity remains possible. Of the top 100 tumor clones, median 57 were in adjacent lung, approximately 29 among its top 100. Measurement of T cell clonality placed uninvolved adjacent lung highest, above the level in tumor. Longer overall survival was linked to higher blood T cell density.

The source is a female donor over 55 with stage III squamous cell lung carcinoma. This specimen consisted of peripheral blood, obtained before any cancer treatment. The chain links TRBV28 to TRBJ1-1; the D is unclear. The DNA for the CDR3 is TGTGCCAGCAGTTGGGCCGGGACTGAAGCTTTCTTT. This gives the protein CASSWAGTEAFF.